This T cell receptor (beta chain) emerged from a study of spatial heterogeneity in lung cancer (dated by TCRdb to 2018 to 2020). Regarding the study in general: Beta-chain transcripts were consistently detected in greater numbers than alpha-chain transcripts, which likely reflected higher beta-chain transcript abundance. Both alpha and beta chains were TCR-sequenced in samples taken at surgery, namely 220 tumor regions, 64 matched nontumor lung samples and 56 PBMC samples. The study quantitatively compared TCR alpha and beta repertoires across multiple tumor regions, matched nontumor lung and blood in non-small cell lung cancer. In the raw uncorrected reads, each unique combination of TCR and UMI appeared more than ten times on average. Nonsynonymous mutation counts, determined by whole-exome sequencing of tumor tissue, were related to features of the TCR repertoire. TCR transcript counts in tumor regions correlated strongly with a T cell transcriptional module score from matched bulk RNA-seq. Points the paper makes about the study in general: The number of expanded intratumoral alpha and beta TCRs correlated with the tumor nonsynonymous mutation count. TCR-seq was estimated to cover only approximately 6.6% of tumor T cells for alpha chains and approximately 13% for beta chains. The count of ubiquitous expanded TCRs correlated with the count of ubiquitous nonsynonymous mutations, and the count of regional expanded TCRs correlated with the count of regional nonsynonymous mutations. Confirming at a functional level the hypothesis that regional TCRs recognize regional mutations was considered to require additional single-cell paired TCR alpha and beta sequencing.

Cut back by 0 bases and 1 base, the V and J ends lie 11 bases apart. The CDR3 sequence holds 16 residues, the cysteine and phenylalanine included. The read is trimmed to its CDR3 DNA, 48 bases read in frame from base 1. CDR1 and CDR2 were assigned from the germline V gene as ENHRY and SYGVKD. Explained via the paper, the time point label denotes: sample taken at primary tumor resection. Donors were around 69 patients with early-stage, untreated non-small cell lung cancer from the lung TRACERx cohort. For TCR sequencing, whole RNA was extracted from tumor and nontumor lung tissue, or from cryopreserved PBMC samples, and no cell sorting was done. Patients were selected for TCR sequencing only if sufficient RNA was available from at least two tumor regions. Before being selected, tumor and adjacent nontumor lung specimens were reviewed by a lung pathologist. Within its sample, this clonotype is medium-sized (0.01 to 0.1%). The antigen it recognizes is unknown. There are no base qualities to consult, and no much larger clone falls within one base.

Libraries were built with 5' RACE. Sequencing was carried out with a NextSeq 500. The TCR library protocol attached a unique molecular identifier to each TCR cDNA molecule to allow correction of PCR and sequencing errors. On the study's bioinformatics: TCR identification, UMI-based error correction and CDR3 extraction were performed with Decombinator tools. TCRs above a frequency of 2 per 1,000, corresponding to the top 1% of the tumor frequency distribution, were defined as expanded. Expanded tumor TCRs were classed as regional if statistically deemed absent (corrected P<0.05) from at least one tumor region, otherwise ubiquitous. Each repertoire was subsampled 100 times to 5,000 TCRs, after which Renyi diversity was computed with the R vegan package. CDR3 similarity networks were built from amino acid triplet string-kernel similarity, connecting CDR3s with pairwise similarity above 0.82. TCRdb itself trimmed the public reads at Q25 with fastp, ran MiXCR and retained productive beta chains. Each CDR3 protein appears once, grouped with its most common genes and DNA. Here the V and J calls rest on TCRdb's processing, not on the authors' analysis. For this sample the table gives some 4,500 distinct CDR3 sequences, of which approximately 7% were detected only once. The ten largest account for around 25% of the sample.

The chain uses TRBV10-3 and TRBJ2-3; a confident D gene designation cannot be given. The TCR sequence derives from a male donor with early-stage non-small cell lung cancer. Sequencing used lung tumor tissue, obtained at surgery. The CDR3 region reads CAISESSVRGTDTQYF. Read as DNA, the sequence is TGTGCCATCAGTGAGTCTTCGGTTAGGGGCACAGATACGCAGTATTTT.